The clone carrying this T cell receptor (beta chain) was seen ten or more times. The antigen remains unidentified. This specimen comes from a study of T cell repertoires in cytomegalovirus infection. The wider study: From public TCR beta signatures came an indication of both CMV infection and matching HLA type. Whole-study findings and limits: CMV-specific HLA-C-restricted TCR beta clonotypes dominated the ex vivo response. Identification of carriers of CMV plus the relevant HLA was achieved through cumulative public TCR beta family frequency.

This CDR3 is built from 14 residues. Germline lookup yields CDR1 SGHTA and CDR2 FQGNSA. Trimming removed 2 bases at V and 5 bases at J, with 9 bases between. TCRdb re-derived calls from the reads in MiXCR, one entry per CDR3 protein. The sample consists of approximately 500,000 distinct CDR3 sequences, roughly 12% of them appearing once. The TCR sequence derives from a human donor in good health (CMV status not recorded). Some clones in this sample may be carry-over from other donors' samples. The chain carries TRBV7-2 and TRBJ1-4, with D uncertain. Sample: PBMCs. CDR3 nucleotides: TGTGCCAGCAGCTTACGAACACTCAATGAAAAACTGTTTTTT. Amino acids: CASSLRTLNEKLFF.